This T cell receptor beta chain was sequenced in a study of vaccination effects on CD4 cells after COVID-19. Background on the study: The median interval between the second dose and post-vaccine sampling was 72 days.

V lost 1 base, J lost 2 bases, and 5 bases lay in between. Per germline, CDR1 SGHDN and CDR2 FVKESK. The CDR3 covers 13 residues. Sequenced by immunoSEQ multiplex PCR; TCRdb stores in-frame clones only, minus some. This table has over 50,000 clones, approximately 73% appearing once. The table lists this clone with many counts. Its cognate antigen is unknown. Prior to sequencing, the ViraFEST assay stimulated PBMC with viral peptide pools, which expanded the antigen-specific CD4+ T cells. Culture proceeded for 10 days, and CD4+ T cells were then isolated. Every participant took two doses of the BNT162b2 or mRNA-1273 vaccine. Nobody among the vaccine recipients had prior SARS-CoV-2 infection (nucleocapsid antibodies were negative).

The V call is TRBV14, the J call TRBJ1-2; D call uncertain. Here the sequenced sample was CD4+ T cells from PBMCs cultured with HCoV-229E spike peptides, taken after COVID-19 vaccination. The sequence was collected from a human donor who received a COVID-19 vaccine. The CDR3 nucleotides are TGTGCCAGCAGCCAAGCCAGAAACTATGGCTACACCTTC. Residues: CASSQARNYGYTF.